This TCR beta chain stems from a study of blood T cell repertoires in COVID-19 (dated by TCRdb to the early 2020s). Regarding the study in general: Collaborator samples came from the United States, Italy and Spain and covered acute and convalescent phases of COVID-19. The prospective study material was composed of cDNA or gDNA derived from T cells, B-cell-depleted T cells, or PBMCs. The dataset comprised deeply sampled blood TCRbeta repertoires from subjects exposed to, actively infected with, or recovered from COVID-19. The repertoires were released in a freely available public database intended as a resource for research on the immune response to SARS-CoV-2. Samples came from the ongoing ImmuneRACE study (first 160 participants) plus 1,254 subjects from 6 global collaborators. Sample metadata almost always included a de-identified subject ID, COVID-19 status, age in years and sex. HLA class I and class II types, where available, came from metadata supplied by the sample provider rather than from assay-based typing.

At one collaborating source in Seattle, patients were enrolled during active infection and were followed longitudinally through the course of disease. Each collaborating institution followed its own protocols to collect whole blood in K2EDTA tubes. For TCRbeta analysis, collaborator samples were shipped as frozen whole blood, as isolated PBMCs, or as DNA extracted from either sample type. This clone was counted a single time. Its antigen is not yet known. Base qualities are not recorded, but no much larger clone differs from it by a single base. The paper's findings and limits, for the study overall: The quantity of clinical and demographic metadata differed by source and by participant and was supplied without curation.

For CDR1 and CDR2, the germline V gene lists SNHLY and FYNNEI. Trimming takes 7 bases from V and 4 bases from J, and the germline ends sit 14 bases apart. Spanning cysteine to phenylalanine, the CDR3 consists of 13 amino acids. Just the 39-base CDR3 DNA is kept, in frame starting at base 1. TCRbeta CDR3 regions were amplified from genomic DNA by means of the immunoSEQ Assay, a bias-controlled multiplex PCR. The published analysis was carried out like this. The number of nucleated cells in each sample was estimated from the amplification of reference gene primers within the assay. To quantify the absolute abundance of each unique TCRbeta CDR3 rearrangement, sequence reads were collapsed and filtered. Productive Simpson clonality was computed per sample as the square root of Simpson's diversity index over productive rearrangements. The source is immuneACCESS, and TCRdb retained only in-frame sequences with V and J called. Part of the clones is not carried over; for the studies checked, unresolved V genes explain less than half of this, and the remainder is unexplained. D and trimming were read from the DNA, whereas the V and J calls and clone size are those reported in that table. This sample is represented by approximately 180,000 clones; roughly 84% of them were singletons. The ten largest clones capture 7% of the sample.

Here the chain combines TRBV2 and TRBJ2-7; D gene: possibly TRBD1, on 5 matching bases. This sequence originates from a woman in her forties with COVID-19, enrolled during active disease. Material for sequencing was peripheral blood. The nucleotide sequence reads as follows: TGTGCCAGCAATTTGGACACTCTGTACGAGCAGTACTTC. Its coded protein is CASNLDTLYEQYF.